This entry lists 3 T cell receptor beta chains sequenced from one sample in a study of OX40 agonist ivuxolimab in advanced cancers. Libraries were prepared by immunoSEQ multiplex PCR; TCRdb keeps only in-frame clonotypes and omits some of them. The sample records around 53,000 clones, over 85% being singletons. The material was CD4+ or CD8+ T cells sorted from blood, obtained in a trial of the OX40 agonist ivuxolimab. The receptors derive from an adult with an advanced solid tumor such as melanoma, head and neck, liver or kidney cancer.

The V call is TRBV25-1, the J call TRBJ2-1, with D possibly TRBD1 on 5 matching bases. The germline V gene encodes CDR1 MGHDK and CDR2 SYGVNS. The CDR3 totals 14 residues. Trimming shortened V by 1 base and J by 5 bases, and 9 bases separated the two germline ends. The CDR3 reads CASSEWGSNNEQFF. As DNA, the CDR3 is TGTGCCAGCAGTGAATGGGGCAGCAACAATGAGCAGTTCTTC.

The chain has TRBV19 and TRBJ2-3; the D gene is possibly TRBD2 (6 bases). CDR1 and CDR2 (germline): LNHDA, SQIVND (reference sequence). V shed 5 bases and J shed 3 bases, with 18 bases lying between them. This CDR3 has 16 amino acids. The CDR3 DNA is TGTGCCAGTAGTCCCGGGCGTGGGAGGTTTACAGATACGCAGTATTTT. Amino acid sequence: CASSPGRGRFTDTQYF.

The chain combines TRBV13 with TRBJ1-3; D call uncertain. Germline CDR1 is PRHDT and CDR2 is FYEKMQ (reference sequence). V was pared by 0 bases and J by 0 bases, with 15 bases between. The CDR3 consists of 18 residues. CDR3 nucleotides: TGTGCCAGCAGCTTAGGAATTCCCGAAACTCCCTCTGGAAACACCATATATTTT. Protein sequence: CASSLGIPETPSGNTIYF.